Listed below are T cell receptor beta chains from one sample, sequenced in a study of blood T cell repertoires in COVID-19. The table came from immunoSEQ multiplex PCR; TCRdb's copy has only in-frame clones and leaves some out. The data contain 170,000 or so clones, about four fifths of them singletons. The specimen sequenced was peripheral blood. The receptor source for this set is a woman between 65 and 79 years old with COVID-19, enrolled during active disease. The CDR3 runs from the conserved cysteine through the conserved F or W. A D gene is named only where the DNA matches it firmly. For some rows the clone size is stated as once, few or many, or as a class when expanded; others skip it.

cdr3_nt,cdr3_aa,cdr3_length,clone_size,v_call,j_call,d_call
TGTGCCAGTATCGGCGGGAGGGGCACAGATACGCAGTATTTT,CASIGGRGTDTQYF,14,-,TRBV28,TRBJ2-3,TRBD2
TGTGCCAGCAGTGAGCACGGCGGGCCTAATTCACCCCTCCACTTT,CASSEHGGPNSPLHF,15,once,TRBV2,TRBJ1-6,-
TGTGCCAGCTCACCGAGCCTGACAGAGTCAAACACCATATATTTT,CASSPSLTESNTIYF,15,-,TRBV18,TRBJ1-3,-
TGTGCCAGCAGGGTGGCAGGGGGCCAAGATGAGCAGTTCTTC,CASRVAGGQDEQFF,14,-,TRBV25-1,TRBJ2-1,TRBD1
TGTGCCAGCAGTTTCCGAGGACTACACACCGGGGAGCTGTTTTTT,CASSFRGLHTGELFF,15,-,TRBV27,TRBJ2-2,-
TGTGCCAGCAGCCCGTCGACACCCGCCACAGATACGCAGTATTTT,CASSPSTPATDTQYF,15,-,TRBV7-9,TRBJ2-3,-
TGCGCCAGCAGCTCAGGGGGCGTAGGTGAAAAACTGTTTTTT,CASSSGGVGEKLFF,14,-,TRBV5-1,TRBJ1-4,TRBD1
TGTGCCAGCAGTTATACTAGGGGACAGGGGATTGGGGCCAACGTCCTGACTTTC,CASSYTRGQGIGANVLTF,18,-,TRBV6-2/TRBV6-3,TRBJ2-6,TRBD1
TGTGCCAGTAGTACCCGGCGGCGCGGGGACGGGAATGAGCAGTTCTTC,CASSTRRRGDGNEQFF,16,-,TRBV19,TRBJ2-1,-
TGTGCCAGCAACACCCGGAGACGGGGGGACACTGAAGCTTTCTTT,CASNTRRRGDTEAFF,15,once,TRBV6-5,TRBJ1-1,-
TGTGCCAGCACTCCAGGATATAATTCACCCCTCCACTTT,CASTPGYNSPLHF,13,-,TRBV28,TRBJ1-6,-